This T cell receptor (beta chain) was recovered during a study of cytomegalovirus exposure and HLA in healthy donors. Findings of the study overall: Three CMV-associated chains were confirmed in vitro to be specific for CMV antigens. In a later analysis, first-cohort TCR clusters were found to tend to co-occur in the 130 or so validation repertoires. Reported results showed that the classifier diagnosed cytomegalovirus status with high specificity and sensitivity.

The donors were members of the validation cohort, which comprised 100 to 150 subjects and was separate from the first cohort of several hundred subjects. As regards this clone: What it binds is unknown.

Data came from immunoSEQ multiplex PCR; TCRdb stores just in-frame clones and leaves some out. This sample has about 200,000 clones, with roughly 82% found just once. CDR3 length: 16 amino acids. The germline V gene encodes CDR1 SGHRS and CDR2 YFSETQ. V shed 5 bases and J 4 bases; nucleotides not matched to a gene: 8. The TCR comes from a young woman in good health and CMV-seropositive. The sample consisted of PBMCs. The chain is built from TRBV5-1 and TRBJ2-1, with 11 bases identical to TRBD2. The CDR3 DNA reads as TGCGCCAGCAGTCCCCGCGGGACTAGCGGTTACAATGAGCAGTTCTTC. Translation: CASSPRGTSGYNEQFF.